This TCR beta chain was captured in a study of lymphopenia after photon versus proton radiotherapy. V gave up 4 bases and J gave up 4 bases; unmatched junction bases: 8. The germline V gene has CDR1 SGHDN and CDR2 FVKESK. The length of the CDR3 is 16 residues. Regarding the study as a whole: After the lymphocyte nadir, photon-treated repertoires showed oligoclonal expansion, especially of CD8+ Temra cells. Under photons, naive T cells and diversity fell while effector/memory populations rose.

Repertoires were generated with immunoSEQ multiplex PCR, while TCRdb's copy carries only in-frame clones and drops some. The table has about 83,000 clones, about 83% seen once. About this clone itself: Its antigen is as yet unknown.

The specimen comprised peripheral blood, sampled from a patient treated with proton-based radiotherapy. The receptor comes from a man in his sixties with pancreatic cancer. V and J are TRBV14 and TRBJ2-2; TRBD2 aligns across 8 bases. CDR3: CASSRVAGLGTGELFF. CDR3 DNA sequence: TGTGCCAGCAGCCGCGTAGCGGGATTAGGCACCGGGGAGCTGTTTTTT.